Each of the 9 T cell receptor beta chains below was sequenced from the same sample in a study of blood T cell repertoires in COVID-19. The data were produced by immunoSEQ multiplex PCR, yet TCRdb's version contains in-frame clones alone and is incomplete. The repertoire holds 400,000 to 500,000 clones, with 70% to 90% as singletons. Sequenced sample: peripheral blood. These receptors were obtained from a woman in her thirties with active or convalescent COVID-19.

This chain links TRBV5-1 with TRBJ1-1, with D hard to call. Trimming took 1 base from V and 5 from J, leaving 12 bases between them. The CDR3 length is 14 residues. CDR1 is SGHRS, CDR2 YFSETQ, per germline. DNA of the CDR3: TGCGCCAGCAGCTTGAACAGTGGGAGGACTGAAGCTTTCTTT. It codes for CASSLNSGRTEAFF.

The CDR3, as DNA: TGTGCCTGGAGTGTACTTGGTCAGCCCCAGCATTTT. Protein: CAWSVLGQPQHF. J is TRBJ1-5 and V is TRBV30; D is uncertain. V was shortened by 0 bases and J by 6 bases, with 6 bases between the two germline ends. The CDR3 runs to 12 residues. Germline lookup yields CDR1 GTSNPN and CDR2 SVGIG (reference sequence).

There are a few counts of this clone. This chain uses TRBV6-2 or TRBV6-3 with TRBJ1-6, with D unresolved. CDR1 and CDR2 from the germline V gene are MNHEY and SVGEGT. This CDR3 is built from 15 residues. V was pared by 4 bases and J by 4 bases, with 11 bases between. DNA for the CDR3: TGTGCCAGCAGTTGGGCAGCCCCTTATAATTCACCCCTCCACTTT. This encodes CASSWAAPYNSPLHF.

The chain has TRBV19 and TRBJ1-1, with D perhaps TRBD1 (6 bases). V lost 5 bases and J 1 base, leaving 11 bases between the germline ends. Germline V gene data show CDR1 as LNHDA and CDR2 as SQIVND (reference sequence). The CDR3 loop spans 14 amino acids. CDR3 sequence (DNA): TGTGCCAGTAGTCGTTCAGGGGAGAACACTGAAGCTTTCTTT. Translation gives CASSRSGENTEAFF.

The chain is built from TRBV3-1 (or the pseudogene TRBV3-2) and TRBJ1-2; D remains ambiguous. V lost 0 bases and J 7 bases, leaving 6 bases between the germline ends. From germline, CDR1 is LGHDT and CDR2 YNNKEL (reference sequence). This CDR3 is 12 amino acids long. The CDR3 loop reads CASSQDRGGYTF. CDR3 nucleotides: TGTGCCAGCAGCCAAGACAGAGGTGGCTACACCTTC.

This clone was observed once. This sequence joins TRBV19 and TRBJ2-7, with a possible D match to TRBD2 (5 bases). This CDR3 is built from 15 residues. V was cut by 2 bases and J by 3 bases, with 14 bases left in between. Looked up from germline, CDR1 is LNHDA and CDR2 is SQIVND (reference sequence). CDR3 DNA sequence: TGTGCCAGTAGTATATTCCTAGCTGGTGGCTACGAGCAGTACTTC. Translated: CASSIFLAGGYEQYF.

This clone has a single count. The chain carries TRBV10-3 and TRBJ1-5, with TRBD1 matching over 9 bases. Germline V CDR1 and CDR2: ENHRY, SYGVKD. The CDR3 has 16 amino acids. J gave up 3 bases and V 5 bases, and 8 bases lay outside the gene matches. The CDR3 loop is CAISKGQGLDNQPQHF. The CDR3 DNA sequence: TGTGCCATCAGTAAGGGACAGGGTTTAGACAATCAGCCCCAGCATTTT.

CDR3 sequence reads: CASSKTAGSSYEQYF. CDR3 bases: TGCGCCAGCAGCAAGACAGCTGGTAGCTCCTACGAGCAGTACTTC. This sequence joins TRBV5-1 and TRBJ2-7, with a weak D call TRBD1 (5 bases). V was clipped by 4 bases and J by 0 bases, with 14 bases between them. Per the germline V gene, CDR1 is SGHRS and CDR2 is YFSETQ. The CDR3 loop spans 15 amino acids. Combining the CDR3 with reference TRBV5-1 and TRBJ2-7 gives the whole variable domain KAGVTQTPRYLIKTRGQQVTLSCSPISGHRSVSWYQQTPGQGLQFLFEYFSETQRNKGNFPGRFSGRQFSNSRSEMNVSTLELGDSALYLCASSKTAGSSYEQYFGPGTRLTVT.

This clone occurred once. The chain recombines TRBV5-5 with TRBJ2-7; possible D gene TRBD1, 5 bases. Trimming stripped 3 bases from V and 3 bases from J, with 19 bases between. The CDR3 runs to 16 residues. The germline gives CDR1 SGHKS, CDR2 YYEKEE (reference sequence). The CDR3 sequence is CASSSKTVFGYYEQYF. The DNA for the CDR3 is TGTGCCAGCAGCTCCAAGACAGTGTTCGGATACTACGAGCAGTACTTC.